This TCR beta chain was recorded in a study of blood T cell repertoires in COVID-19. Here immunoSEQ multiplex PCR was the method, and the copy in TCRdb shows in-frame clones only, minus some. The data contain 140,000 or so clones, 84% of them singletons. From germline, CDR1 is MRHNA and CDR2 SNTAGT. V was pared by 8 bases and J by 1 base, with 11 bases between. The CDR3 sequence is 13 residues long. The sample consisted of PBMCs or T cells enriched from blood (not recorded which). The chain couples TRBV6-4 to TRBJ1-1; tentatively, D is TRBD1 (6 bases). This clonotype was obtained from a woman in her forties or fifties with acute COVID-19. The CDR3 here is CASSTGTNTEAFF. The DNA of the CDR3 is TGTGCCAGCTCGACAGGCACGAACACTGAAGCTTTCTTT.